A selection of T cell receptor beta chains follows, all from one sample in a study of blood T cells in healthy people across ages. TCRdb itself ran the 5' RACE reads through MiXCR, one entry per CDR3 protein. Here the sample spans 710,000 or so distinct CDR3 sequences, roughly 32% being singletons. Sequencing was done on a sample of blood. The source of these receptors is a woman older than 75 in good health. Each CDR3 is given with its conserved first and last residue. The D gene is left open where the match is weak. Size is stated for part of the rows, as once, few or many counts, or as a class when the clone is expanded.

>TRBV5-1|TRBJ1-1|TRBD1|NA
CASSFIPGQGGTEAFF
TGCGCCAGCAGCTTCATCCCGGGACAGGGCGGCACTGAAGCTTTCTTT
>TRBV7-2|TRBJ1-2|NA|NA
CASSLGVSYDYTF
TGTGCCAGCAGCTTGGGGGTATCGTATGACTACACCTTC
>TRBV9|TRBJ2-5|NA|many
CASSVDPLLDEQYF
TGTGCCAGCAGCGTAGATCCCCTCCTTGATGAGCAGTACTTC
>TRBV20-1|TRBJ2-5|NA|once
CSAATGHTATETQYF
TGCAGTGCTGCCACCGGCCACACGGCCACGGAGACCCAGTACTTC
>TRBV28|TRBJ2-7|TRBD1|NA
CASTRTGVHEQYF
TGTGCCAGCACACGGACAGGGGTCCACGAGCAGTACTTC
>TRBV15|TRBJ2-7|TRBD2|many
CATSRGGRGAYEQYF
TGTGCCACCAGCAGAGGGGGCCGGGGGGCCTACGAGCAGTACTTC
>TRBV6-2/TRBV6-3|TRBJ1-2|TRBD1|many
CASSYSRIKTGRGYGYTF
TGTGCCAGCAGTTACTCGAGGATCAAGACAGGGCGCGGTTATGGCTACACCTTC
>TRBV20-1|TRBJ1-2|NA|many
CSAPGVWYGYTF
TGCAGTGCTCCAGGGGTATGGTATGGCTACACCTTC
>TRBV29-1|TRBJ2-7|NA|NA
CSVEGTLYEQYF
TGCAGCGTTGAAGGAACACTCTACGAGCAGTACTTC
>TRBV27|TRBJ2-6|TRBD2|many
CASSVAGVPSGANVLTF
TGTGCCAGCAGCGTAGCGGGGGTTCCCTCTGGGGCCAACGTCCTGACTTTC
>TRBV30|TRBJ2-7|TRBD1|few
CAWSPPYEGQGSPYEQYF
TGTGCCTGGAGTCCTCCATACGAGGGACAGGGGTCTCCCTACGAGCAGTACTTC
>TRBV29-1|TRBJ2-1|NA|NA
CSVYPRGEGVIGEQFF
TGCAGCGTTTACCCCAGGGGGGAGGGAGTGATCGGTGAGCAGTTCTTC
>TRBV15|TRBJ2-5|NA|medium-sized
CATSRTAGETQYF
TGTGCCACCAGCAGAACGGCCGGGGAGACCCAGTACTTC
>TRBV6-1|TRBJ1-5|TRBD1|few
CASSHGQGNQPQHF
TGTGCCAGCAGCCACGGACAGGGCAATCAGCCCCAGCATTTT
>TRBV5-1|TRBJ2-3|TRBD2|many
CASSLASSTSGDTQYF
TGCGCCAGCAGCTTGGCCTCCTCGACTAGCGGAGATACGCAGTATTTT
>TRBV20-1|TRBJ1-5|NA|many
CSATQGFSNQPQHF
TGCAGTGCCACCCAGGGGTTTAGCAATCAGCCCCAGCATTTT
>TRBV20-1|TRBJ2-3|TRBD2|many
CSAGGLNTDTQYF
TGCAGTGCCGGGGGACTAAACACAGATACGCAGTATTTT
>TRBV5-1|TRBJ2-1|NA|NA
CASSTDRRNEQFF
TGCGCCAGCAGCACCGACAGGAGGAATGAGCAGTTCTTC
>TRBV11-2|TRBJ2-5|TRBD2|many
CASSLTGLATDEQYF
TGTGCCAGCAGCCTCACGGGACTAGCTACCGATGAGCAGTACTTC
>TRBV9|TRBJ2-4|NA|NA
CASSDSVDGRQYF
TGTGCCAGCAGCGACTCCGTCGATGGGAGGCAGTACTTC
>TRBV2|TRBJ2-1|NA|NA
CASLEDFSYNEQFF
TGTGCCTCCCTGGAGGACTTCTCCTACAATGAGCAGTTCTTC
>TRBV6-2/TRBV6-3|TRBJ1-1|TRBD1|few
CASSPQNRGTRAFF
TGTGCCAGCAGCCCTCAAAACAGGGGGACGCGAGCTTTCTTT
>TRBV6-4|TRBJ2-3|TRBD2|many
CASSPAGGRDTQYF
TGTGCCAGCAGCCCTGCGGGGGGGCGGGATACGCAGTATTTT
>TRBV5-1|TRBJ2-7|TRBD2|NA
CASSLSTSGRSTYEQYF
TGCGCCAGCAGCTTGTCGACTAGCGGGAGATCAACCTACGAGCAGTACTTC
>TRBV6-6|TRBJ1-5|TRBD1|few
CASSYTQQGWGNQPQHF
TGTGCCAGCAGTTACACCCAACAGGGGTGGGGCAATCAGCCCCAGCATTTT
>TRBV2|TRBJ1-6|NA|few
CASRIQSSYNSPLHF
TGTGCCAGCAGGATACAGAGCTCCTATAATTCACCCCTCCACTTT
>TRBV10-3|TRBJ2-1|TRBD1|many
CAISETQTGYNEQFF
TGTGCCATCAGTGAGACTCAGACAGGGTACAATGAGCAGTTCTTC
>TRBV5-1|TRBJ2-5|NA|few
CASSYIGATVQETQYF
TGCGCCAGCAGCTACATAGGTGCGACAGTCCAAGAGACCCAGTACTTC